The 4 T cell receptor beta chains below were found in one sample sequenced in a study of cytomegalovirus exposure and HLA in healthy donors (dated by TCRdb to about 2017). Receptors were amplified or captured by the immunoSEQ multiplex PCR assay. TCRdb's version of the immuneACCESS table is confined to in-frame rearrangements and falls short of the full clone set. An unresolved V gene accounts for under half of the shortfall where checked; the remainder is of unknown origin. Within this sample are some 98,000 clones, with about 90% of them counted one time only. Together, the top ten hold about 5.7% of the sample. Input material: PBMCs. Every receptor here comes from a man between 18 and 35 years old in good health and CMV-seropositive.

The J gene is TRBJ1-4, the V gene TRBV10-3; no definite D call. With 2 bases removed from V and 5 bases from J, the gap between germline ends came to 6 bases. This CDR3 has 13 amino acids. Germline V lookup: CDR1 ENHRY, CDR2 SYGVKD. CDR3 in amino acids: CAISETINEKLFF. The DNA of the CDR3 is TGTGCCATCAGTGAGACAATAAATGAAAAACTGTTTTTT.

The gene calls are TRBV7-9 and TRBJ2-1, with 12 nucleotides matching TRBD2. The CDR3 is 14 residues long. The germline CDR1 and CDR2 sequences are SEHNR and FQNEAQ (reference sequence). Trimming cost V 10 bases and J 5 bases; bases outside gene matches: 6. The chain's CDR3 is CATARLAGDNEQFF. CDR3 nucleotides: TGTGCCACCGCTAGACTAGCGGGGGACAATGAGCAGTTCTTC.

This chain connects TRBV5-6 to TRBJ2-5; D is possibly TRBD1 (5 bases). The V end was cut by 0 bases, the J end by 2 bases, with 17 bases between. The CDR3 consists of 17 residues. Germline CDR1 SGHDT, CDR2 YYEEEE. CDR3 in amino acids: CASSLEGSGRAQETQYF. The CDR3, as DNA: TGTGCCAGCAGCTTGGAAGGTTCGGGCAGGGCGCAAGAGACCCAGTACTTC. Full variable domain (remainder filled in from reference TRBV5-6 and TRBJ2-5): DAGVTQSPTHLIKTRGQQVTLRCSPKSGHDTVSWYQQALGQGPQFIFQYYEEEERQRGNFPDRFSGHQFPNYSSELNVNALLLGDSALYLCASSLEGSGRAQETQYFGPGTRLLVL.

This chain uses TRBV5-6 with TRBJ2-1; TRBD2 agrees at 8 bases. This CDR3 spans 16 amino acids. The V segment lost 0 bases and the J segment 5 bases; nucleotides outside the gene matches: 7. Per germline, CDR1 SGHDT and CDR2 YYEEEE. CDR3 in DNA: TGTGCCAGCAGCTTGGGGGAGCGGGGGACCCACAATGAGCAGTTCTTC. Residues: CASSLGERGTHNEQFF. The whole variable domain, filled in from reference TRBV5-6 and TRBJ2-1, reads DAGVTQSPTHLIKTRGQQVTLRCSPKSGHDTVSWYQQALGQGPQFIFQYYEEEERQRGNFPDRFSGHQFPNYSSELNVNALLLGDSALYLCASSLGERGTHNEQFFGPGTRLTVL.